A selection of T cell receptor beta chains follows, all from one sample in a study of blood T cell repertoires in COVID-19. Generated by immunoSEQ multiplex PCR, the TCRdb table keeps only in-frame clones and is missing some. The sample holds more than 100,000 clones, about 81% seen once. Sequencing used peripheral blood. These receptors were taken from a woman of 80 years or more with acute or convalescent COVID-19. Both conserved end residues are part of each CDR3.

CDR3aa,j_gene,v_gene
CASSPPWGGANVLTF,TRBJ2-6,TRBV5-1
CSVVLPKQGGNEKLFF,TRBJ1-4,TRBV29-1
CASSQVTSDTQYF,TRBJ2-3,TRBV4-1
CASSAGGASGRASHFGRYNEQFF,TRBJ2-1,TRBV9
CASSLRGNVDTQYF,TRBJ2-3,TRBV6-5
CASTRLAGAYEQYF,TRBJ2-7,TRBV2
CASNHRTGGQETQYF,TRBJ2-5,TRBV27
CASRGQGRGTEAFF,TRBJ1-1,TRBV2
CASSRLAGGPPETQYF,TRBJ2-5,TRBV7-6
CASSLQVSGNTIYF,TRBJ1-3,TRBV7-2
CSAGRRETQYF,TRBJ2-5,TRBV29-1
CASSQDRGGTGGGEQYF,TRBJ2-7,TRBV4-3
CASSRIGQGALRAFF,TRBJ1-1,TRBV6-5
CASSRTGNSPLHF,TRBJ1-6,TRBV14
CASSRGGRTEAFF,TRBJ1-1,TRBV2
CASSQGDIGEKLFF,TRBJ1-4,TRBV7-9
CASSPFLTGNQPQHF,TRBJ1-5,TRBV4-1
CSIVGGSGNTIYF,TRBJ1-3,TRBV29-1
CASSPSAGIIGEQYF,TRBJ2-7,TRBV5-4
CASSAHAGTDQPQHF,TRBJ1-5,TRBV7-2
CASKIVGLRNTIYF,TRBJ1-3,TRBV19
CAIKASGNFDEQYF,TRBJ2-7,TRBV10-3
CASSVTPDRGGGGYTF,TRBJ1-2,TRBV9
CSVEDRGMVDTQYF,TRBJ2-3,TRBV29-1
CASSPDSQETQYF,TRBJ2-5,TRBV18
CSGTGTGHGYTF,TRBJ1-2,TRBV29-1
CASSYPSHGGTTYEQYF,TRBJ2-7,TRBV6-2/TRBV6-3
CAISNSGGANTGELFF,TRBJ2-2,TRBV10-3
CASSQAGLADTGELFF,TRBJ2-2,TRBV4-3
CASSLFRETQYF,TRBJ2-5,TRBV7-9
CATSRDVGGRETQYF,TRBJ2-5,TRBV15
CSVARGYTF,TRBJ1-2,TRBV29-1
CAISEGKTGGSYEQYF,TRBJ2-7,TRBV10-3